This T cell receptor (beta chain) derives from a study of T cells in localized non-small cell lung cancer. A remark on this clone: The target antigen is unknown.

General study results and limits: It remains possible that heterogeneity exists, since only one tumor region was sequenced.

Data came from immunoSEQ multiplex PCR; TCRdb stores just in-frame clones and leaves some out. Of under 100,000 clones listed, about 88% are singletons. Trimming at V came to 2 bases and at J to 7 bases, leaving 4 bases not matched to a gene. Germline V gene lookup returns CDR1 SGHRS and CDR2 YFSETQ. CDR3 length: 15 residues. The chain employs TRBV5-1 and TRBJ1-6; 9 bases are shared with TRBD1. Source: peripheral blood, taken before any cancer treatment. This clonotype was sampled from a woman aged 40 to 75 with stage I squamous cell lung carcinoma. CDR3 coding DNA: TGCGCCAGCAGCTTACAGGGGGCAGAAAATTCACCCCTCCACTTT. This translates into CASSLQGAENSPLHF.